This T cell receptor (beta chain) was identified during a study of blood T cell repertoires in COVID-19. At the level of the study: Acute and convalescent COVID-19 specimens originated in the United States, Italy and Spain. T cells, B-cell-depleted T cells, or PBMCs provided the cDNA or gDNA that served as material.

As originally analysed: Reference gene primers were amplified, and this amplification served to estimate nucleated cell counts. The assay was immunoSEQ multiplex PCR, and TCRdb's table has in-frame clones only and misses some. Clonal size and the V and J genes are those of that table, whereas D and trimming came from the DNA. The table lists about 58,000 clones, about 79% of them singletons. There are a few counts of this clone. CDR3 length: 15 amino acids. After removal of 5 bases from V and 2 bases from J, the junction contained 6 bases not matched to a gene. Looked up from germline, CDR1 is MNHEY and CDR2 is SVGAGI.

The gene calls are TRBV6-5 and TRBJ2-7, with 10 positions matching TRBD1. Sequencing was performed on peripheral blood. The sequence was collected from a human donor in a cohort sampled during active COVID-19. The CDR3 region is CASSPATGGTYEQYF. The CDR3 bases are TGTGCCAGCAGTCCCGCGACAGGGGGCACCTACGAGCAGTACTTC.